One sample yielded the 18 T cell receptor beta chains listed below, sequenced in a study of T-cell memory formation after mild COVID-19. TCRdb redid the calling of the 5' RACE reads with MiXCR, one entry per CDR3 protein. This table has more than 300,000 distinct CDR3 sequences, 14% appearing once. The specimen was PBMCs or a T cell subset sorted from them (not recorded which). The origin of the receptors is a man between 18 and 29 years old who had mild COVID-19 (a few samples of this study predate the infection). Cell type and time point are not known.

V and J are TRBV5-1 and TRBJ2-3, with D maybe TRBD2 (5 bases). From germline, CDR1 is SGHRS and CDR2 YFSETQ. There are 15 residues in the CDR3. V was cut by 0 bases and J by 1 base, with 9 bases left in between. The CDR3 coding sequence is TGCGCCAGCAGCTTGGTCTCGCGGGGCACAGATACGCAGTATTTT. Amino acid sequence: CASSLVSRGTDTQYF.

V is TRBV9 and J is TRBJ2-1; TRBD2 aligns across 9 bases. Unmatched junction bases numbered 5, after V lost 0 bases and J lost 7 bases. This CDR3 region has 15 residues. Germline assignment: CDR1 SGDLS and CDR2 YYNGEE. CDR3 amino acids: CASSVEVAGDNEQFF. The DNA for the CDR3 is TGTGCCAGCAGCGTAGAGGTAGCGGGGGATAATGAGCAGTTCTTC.

This clonotype was seen a handful of times. This chain joins TRBV12-3 or TRBV12-4 and TRBJ2-3; D remains ambiguous. Trimming shortened V by 5 bases and J by 3 bases, and 12 bases separated the two germline ends. This CDR3 region has 14 residues. CDR3 residues: CASSQPRQTDTQYF. Written as DNA, the CDR3 is TGTGCCAGCAGTCAACCCCGGCAGACAGATACGCAGTATTTT.

This clonotype was counted a few times. V usage is TRBV6-5 and J usage is TRBJ2-5; 14 bases agree with TRBD2. The germline V gene has CDR1 MNHEY and CDR2 SVGAGI. Losses at the gene ends were 6 bases for V and 5 bases for J; bases not matched to a gene: 8. There are 16 residues in the CDR3. In DNA, the CDR3 is TGTGCCAGCAGCCCGACTAGCGGGGGGGCCTGGGAGACCCAGTACTTC. This codes for CASSPTSGGAWETQYF.

The rearrangement joins TRBV7-8 to TRBJ2-3, with 12 bases lining up with TRBD2. Trimming removed 5 bases from V and 0 bases from J; junction bases left unmatched: 3. The CDR3 covers 16 residues. CDR1 is SGHVS and CDR2 is FQNEAQ in the germline V gene. This chain's CDR3 is CASSTLAGGSTDTQYF. Written as DNA, the CDR3 is TGTGCCAGCAGCACCCTAGCGGGGGGGAGCACAGATACGCAGTATTTT.

The chain carries TRBV12-3 or TRBV12-4 and TRBJ2-3, with D perhaps being TRBD1 or TRBD2 (5 bases each). V lost 1 base to trimming and J lost 4 bases, with 24 bases between them. This CDR3 has 19 amino acids. CDR3 bases: TGTGCCAGCAGTTTAGGTTCAGTCGCGAGGGGCCGGGTCGCAGATACGCAGTATTTT. Encoded protein: CASSLGSVARGRVADTQYF.

The V call is TRBV7-6, the J call TRBJ2-1; D possibly uses TRBD1 or TRBD2 (5 bases each). The CDR3 consists of 13 residues. Germline V gene lookup returns CDR1 SGHVS and CDR2 FNYEAQ. V was pared by 6 bases and J by 8 bases, with 14 bases between. The CDR3 reads CASSFTQGDEQFF. The CDR3, as DNA: TGTGCCAGCAGTTTCACGCAGGGAGATGAGCAGTTCTTC.

The CDR3 loop is CASSPQTIQGLGEQFF. DNA for the CDR3: TGTGCCAGCTCACCTCAAACTATACAGGGTTTGGGTGAGCAGTTCTTC. The V call is TRBV18, the J call TRBJ2-1, with D possibly being TRBD1 (6 bases). The CDR3 spans 16 residues. Germline V gene data show CDR1 as KGHSH and CDR2 as LQKENI. Trimming stripped 3 bases from V and 9 bases from J, with 21 bases between.

This clonotype was seen a few times. The chain combines TRBV5-1 with TRBJ1-6, with 8 positions matching TRBD1. The CDR3 sequence is 12 residues long. Trimming removed 4 bases from V and 11 bases from J; junction bases left unmatched: 2. Germline CDR1 reads SGHRS; CDR2 reads YFSETQ. The CDR3 loop is CASSLQGAPLHF. Here the CDR3 DNA reads TGCGCCAGCAGCCTACAGGGGGCACCCCTCCACTTT.

This clonotype was detected a few times. V is TRBV6-5 and J is TRBJ2-7; D possibly corresponds to TRBD2 (6 bases). Looked up from germline, CDR1 is MNHEY and CDR2 is SVGAGI. There are 15 residues in the CDR3. The ends were cut back, 0 bases at V and 5 bases at J, with 14 bases in the middle. The CDR3 reads CASSYSSRGYHEQYF. CDR3 in DNA: TGTGCCAGCAGTTACTCGTCCCGGGGGTACCACGAGCAGTACTTC.

Judged by abundance, this clonotype is large. This chain links TRBV6-2 or TRBV6-3 with TRBJ1-5; D possibly corresponds to TRBD1 (5 bases). The germline CDR1 and CDR2 sequences are MNHEY and SVGEGT. This CDR3 comprises 14 residues. V lost 6 bases, J lost 2 bases, and 11 bases lay in between. The CDR3 spells CASRSLQGNQPQHF. The CDR3 DNA reads as TGTGCCAGCAGATCACTACAGGGCAATCAGCCCCAGCATTTT.

This clonotype has at least ten counts. The chain has TRBV6-5 and TRBJ2-5, with 8 positions matching TRBD2. CDR3 length: 14 residues. Germline CDR1 reads MNHEY; CDR2 reads SVGAGI. V trimming: 9 bases; J trimming: 1 base; junction bases outside the gene matches: 7. The DNA for the CDR3 is TGTGCCAGTCATTCGGCGGGGGGCCAAGAGACCCAGTACTTC. Encoded protein: CASHSAGGQETQYF.

The chain joins TRBV7-2 to TRBJ2-3; D gene uncertain. Germline V CDR1 and CDR2: SGHTA, FQGNSA. V lost 5 bases and J lost 6, with 15 bases in between. The CDR3 length is 14 residues. CDR3 coding DNA: TGTGCCAGCAGCATAAGCCGAGAGTCCGATACGCAGTATTTT. Translated: CASSISRESDTQYF.

This chain joins TRBV5-1 and TRBJ1-1, with TRBD1 identical over 7 bases. The CDR3 is made up of 15 amino acids. V lost 0 bases and J lost 0; bases outside the gene matches: 2. CDR1 is SGHRS and CDR2 is YFSETQ in the germline V gene. The CDR3 loop is CASSLEDRMNTEAFF. The DNA of the CDR3 is TGCGCCAGCAGCTTGGAGGACAGGATGAACACTGAAGCTTTCTTT.

There are a few counts of this clonotype. The chain is built from TRBV5-1 and TRBJ2-2; TRBD1 is a possible D gene (5 bases). Germline loops: CDR1 SGHRS, CDR2 YFSETQ. Trimming pared 0 bases from V and 0 bases from J, leaving 18 bases between. The CDR3 extends over 19 amino acids. The CDR3: CASSLEGHSYQPNTGELFF. DNA for the CDR3: TGCGCCAGCAGCTTGGAAGGACACTCCTACCAACCGAACACCGGGGAGCTGTTTTTT.

V and J are TRBV29-1 and TRBJ2-5, with D perhaps TRBD1 (5 bases). Per the germline V gene, CDR1 is SQVTM and CDR2 is ANQGSEA. The length of the CDR3 is 13 residues. Trimming took off 6 bases at V and 0 bases at J, with 11 bases between the two ends. The CDR3 spells CSVAKTDQETQYF. CDR3 DNA: TGCAGCGTCGCCAAGACAGACCAAGAGACCCAGTACTTC.

This clonotype turned up a few times. The chain carries TRBV4-1 and TRBJ2-1, with 8 bases fitting TRBD1. J lost 10 bases, V lost 1 base, and 9 bases had no gene match. Germline-derived CDR1 and CDR2 are MGHRA and YSYEKL. The CDR3 spans 15 residues. The CDR3 sequence: CASSQVVQGVREQFF. The CDR3 nucleotides are TGCGCCAGCAGCCAAGTGGTACAGGGGGTTCGGGAGCAGTTCTTC.

This clonotype came up a few times. This rearrangement joins TRBV18 to TRBJ2-7, with 8 bases aligning to TRBD2. J lost 0 bases, V lost 2 bases, and 6 bases had no gene match. Germline CDR1 KGHSH, CDR2 LQKENI. This CDR3 region has 16 residues. CDR3 nucleotides: TGTGCCAGCTCACCATGGGAAAGCGGGGGCTCCTACGAGCAGTACTTC. It translates to CASSPWESGGSYEQYF.